These T cell receptor beta chains were read from a single sample in a study of T cell responses to AZD1222 COVID-19 vaccine. Sequencing was performed with immunoSEQ multiplex PCR; in TCRdb, only in-frame clones are kept and a portion is missing. The repertoire holds 200,000 to 250,000 clones, with roughly 94% as singletons. Sequenced material: peripheral blood, taken 28 days after the second dose of the MenACWY control vaccine. These receptor sequences come from an adult who received the MenACWY meningococcal vaccine as a control. Each CDR3 is given with its conserved first and last residue. Each record gives: clone size, J gene, V gene, D gene, CDR3 protein, CDR3 DNA. A D gene is named only where the DNA matches it firmly. Rows may omit the clone size; those that give it use once, few, many or a size class.

NA	TRBJ2-7	TRBV3-1/TRBV3-2	NA	CASSPRGASSEQYF	TGTGCCAGCAGCCCCCGAGGGGCGAGTAGCGAGCAGTACTTC
NA	TRBJ1-1	TRBV29-1	NA	CSVAYPREAFF	TGCAGCGTTGCCTACCCTAGGGAAGCTTTCTTT
NA	TRBJ2-7	TRBV6-6	NA	CASSPTSYGTYEQYF	TGTGCCAGCAGCCCTACCTCTTACGGTACCTACGAGCAGTACTTC
NA	TRBJ2-3	TRBV5-1	TRBD2	CASSLGLAGGSADTQYF	TGCGCCAGCAGCTTAGGACTAGCGGGGGGGTCTGCAGATACGCAGTATTTT
NA	TRBJ2-5	TRBV6-5	NA	CASSWLSAKETQYF	TGTGCCAGCAGCTGGCTGAGTGCAAAAGAGACCCAGTACTTC
NA	TRBJ1-3	TRBV9	NA	CASSTRSGNTIYF	TGTGCCAGCAGCACTAGATCTGGAAACACCATATATTTT
once	TRBJ2-1	TRBV9	NA	CASSVGGGPLYNEQFF	TGTGCCAGCAGCGTAGGGGGCGGACCCCTTTACAATGAGCAGTTCTTC
NA	TRBJ2-7	TRBV6-5	TRBD2	CASRPSGSLSYEQYF	TGTGCCAGCAGACCTAGCGGGAGCCTCTCCTACGAGCAGTACTTC
NA	TRBJ2-3	TRBV2	TRBD2	CASSEQAGGTDTQYF	TGTGCCAGCAGTGAGCAAGCGGGAGGGACAGATACGCAGTATTTT
NA	TRBJ1-1	TRBV27	TRBD1	CASNPGGGNTEAFF	TGTGCCAGCAATCCAGGGGGCGGTAACACTGAAGCTTTCTTT
NA	TRBJ2-1	TRBV3-1/TRBV3-2	TRBD1	CASSHSTGGAGNEQFF	TGTGCCAGCAGCCATTCGACAGGGGGCGCGGGGAATGAGCAGTTCTTC
NA	TRBJ2-2	TRBV4-2	NA	CASSQEGRGGDGELFF	TGTGCCAGCAGCCAAGAAGGCAGGGGAGGGGACGGGGAGCTGTTTTTT
NA	TRBJ2-5	TRBV7-7	TRBD1	CASSRDRTETQYF	TGTGCTAGCAGCCGGGACAGGACAGAGACCCAGTACTTC
NA	TRBJ2-7	TRBV30	TRBD2	CAWRTSGTTYEQYF	TGTGCCTGGCGTACTAGCGGGACTACCTACGAGCAGTACTTC
NA	TRBJ1-1	TRBV25-1	NA	CASTLGNTEAFF	TGTGCCAGCACCCTGGGGAACACTGAAGCTTTCTTT
NA	TRBJ1-2	TRBV29-1	NA	CSVLRNGRSGYTF	TGCAGCGTCCTTCGAAACGGGAGAAGTGGCTACACCTTC
NA	TRBJ2-5	TRBV7-9	TRBD2	CASMGLAGGGETQYF	TGTGCCAGCATGGGACTAGCGGGAGGTGGGGAGACCCAGTACTTC
NA	TRBJ1-3	TRBV15	NA	CATSRAGAENTIYF	TGTGCCACCAGCAGAGCAGGGGCTGAAAACACCATATATTTT
NA	TRBJ1-5	TRBV9	NA	CASSVGSGNQPQHF	TGTGCCAGCAGCGTAGGGTCAGGAAATCAGCCCCAGCATTTT
NA	TRBJ2-3	TRBV9	NA	CASSGGGDHDTQYF	TGTGCCAGCAGCGGGGGGGGCGACCACGATACGCAGTATTTT
NA	TRBJ2-1	TRBV11-1	TRBD2	CASSPRFSGSDEQFF	TGTGCCAGCAGCCCCCGTTTTAGCGGGAGCGATGAGCAGTTCTTC
NA	TRBJ1-2	TRBV14	TRBD1	CASSPQKAGQHYGYTF	TGTGCCAGCAGCCCTCAAAAGGCGGGACAGCACTATGGCTACACCTTC